The present entry profiles one TCR beta chain with its context. Its antigen is currently not known. Nothing much larger sits one base from this clone, and base qualities are not available. Preparation of the library involved the immunoSEQ multiplex PCR assay. TCRdb mirrors the immuneACCESS table, restricted to in-frame sequences. Some clones are absent from its copies; in checked studies, under half trace to an unresolved V gene, and the reason for the others is unknown. In all, the sample holds some 120,000 clones, and about 80% of those were seen once. Roughly 4.8% of the sample comes from the top ten. Mismatch repair deficiency was established in every enrolled patient by polymerase chain reaction or immunohistochemistry. TCR sequencing was carried out for three patients who responded to pembrolizumab therapy. The phase II trial prospectively tested pembrolizumab PD-1 blockade in advanced mismatch repair-deficient cancers regardless of tissue of origin. Peripheral blood T cell samples were collected serially, before PD-1 blockade began and at several time points afterward. Blood sampling times were reported as weeks after the first pembrolizumab dose.

The V and J ends are trimmed by 5 bases and 1 base, leaving 8 bases between them. The germline V gene encodes CDR1 MNHEY and CDR2 SMNVEV (reference sequence). The CDR3 numbers 13 residues from cysteine through phenylalanine. Just CDR3 DNA is preserved here, 39 bases in frame from base 1. These data are taken from a study of PD-1 blockade in mismatch repair-deficient tumors (TCRdb year 2017). Regarding the research as a whole: Between September 2013 and late 2016, the trial enrolled roughly 80 consecutive patients with 11 to 12 types of mismatch repair-deficient cancer, all of whom had received prior treatment and were progressing. Tumor-associated T cell clones in the peripheral blood of patients responding to PD-1 blockade were tracked using deep sequencing of TCR CDR3 regions.

Study-wide findings and limitations: Tumor-resident clones, often undetectable in blood before treatment, expanded rapidly after pembrolizumab and then contracted, generally before radiologic responses.

The chain is encoded by TRBV27 joined to TRBJ1-1; D gene: possibly TRBD1, on 6 matching bases. The source was peripheral blood, collected approximately 64 weeks after starting pembrolizumab. This sequence originates from an adult with mismatch repair-deficient cancer. For the CDR3, the sequence is CASSRTENTEAFF. The nucleotide sequence reads TGTGCCAGCAGTCGGACAGAGAACACTGAAGCTTTCTTT.